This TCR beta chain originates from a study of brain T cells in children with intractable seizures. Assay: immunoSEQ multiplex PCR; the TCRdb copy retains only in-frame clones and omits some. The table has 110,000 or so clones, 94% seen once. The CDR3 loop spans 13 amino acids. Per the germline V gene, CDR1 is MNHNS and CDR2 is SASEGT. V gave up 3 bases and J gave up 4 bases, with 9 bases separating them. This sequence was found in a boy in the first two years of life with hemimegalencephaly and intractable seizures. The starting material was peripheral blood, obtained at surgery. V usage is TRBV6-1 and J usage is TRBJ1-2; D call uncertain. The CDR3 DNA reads TGTGCCAGCAGTGAGCAGGCCTCCTATGGCTACACCTTC. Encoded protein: CASSEQASYGYTF.